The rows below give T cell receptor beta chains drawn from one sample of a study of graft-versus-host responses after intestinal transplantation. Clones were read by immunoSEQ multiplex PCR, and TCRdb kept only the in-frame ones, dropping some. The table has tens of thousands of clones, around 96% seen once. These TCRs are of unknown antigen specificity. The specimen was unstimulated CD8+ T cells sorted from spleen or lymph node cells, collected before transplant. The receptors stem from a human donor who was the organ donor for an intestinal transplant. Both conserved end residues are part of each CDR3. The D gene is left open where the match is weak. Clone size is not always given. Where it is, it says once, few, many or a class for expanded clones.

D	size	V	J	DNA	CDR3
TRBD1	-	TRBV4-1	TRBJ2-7	TGCGCCAGCAGGGGGACAGGGGGCGAGCAGTACTTC	CASRGTGGEQYF
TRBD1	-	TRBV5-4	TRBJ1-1	TGTGCCAGCAGCTTGATTGGGACAGGGCTAATTGAAGCTTTCTTT	CASSLIGTGLIEAFF
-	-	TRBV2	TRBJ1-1	TGTGCCAGCAGTGAGTGGGGGATGAACACTGAAGCTTTCTTT	CASSEWGMNTEAFF
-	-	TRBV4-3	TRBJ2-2	TGCGCCAGCAGCCAAGTTCGAGCCCAGTACGCCGGGGAGCTGTTTTTT	CASSQVRAQYAGELFF
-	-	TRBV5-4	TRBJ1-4	TGTGCCAGCAGCTTGTGGGGGGGAGTGTCTGAAAAACTGTTTTTT	CASSLWGGVSEKLFF
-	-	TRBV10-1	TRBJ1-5	TGCGCCAGCAGTGTGACGGATAGCAATCAGCCCCAGCATTTT	CASSVTDSNQPQHF
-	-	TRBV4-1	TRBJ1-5	TGCGCCAGCAGCCAAGACGTCGGAGCAAGCAATCAGCCCCAGCATTTT	CASSQDVGASNQPQHF
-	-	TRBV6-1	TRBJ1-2	TGTGCCAGCAGTGAAGTCAGGTTTAATGCATGGTCCTATGGCTACACCTTC	CASSEVRFNAWSYGYTF
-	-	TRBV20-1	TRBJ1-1	TGCAGTGCTAAGAGATTTCCTGAAGCTTTCTTT	CSAKRFPEAFF
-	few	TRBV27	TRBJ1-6	TGTGCCAGCAAACCTTTGAATTCACCCCTCCACTTT	CASKPLNSPLHF
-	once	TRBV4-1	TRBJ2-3	TGCGCCAGCAGCCTTGCCGGCGATACGCAGTATTTT	CASSLAGDTQYF
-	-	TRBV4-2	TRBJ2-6	TGTGCCAGCAGCCAAGAGGACTCTGGGGCCAACGTCCTGACTTTC	CASSQEDSGANVLTF
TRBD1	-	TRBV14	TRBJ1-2	TGTGCCAGCAGCCTAGGGACAGTTTCTGGCTACACCTTC	CASSLGTVSGYTF
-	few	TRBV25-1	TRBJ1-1	TGTGCCAGCAGTGAATATAGGGGTACTGAAGCTTTCTTT	CASSEYRGTEAFF
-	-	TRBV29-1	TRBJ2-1	TGCAGCGTTCCACCGGCACGGGGCCGCGGTTGGGATGAGCAGTTCTTC	CSVPPARGRGWDEQFF
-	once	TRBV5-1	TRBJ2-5	TGCGCCAGCAGCTTGGGCAAAGAGACCCAGTACTTC	CASSLGKETQYF
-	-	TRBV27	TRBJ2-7	TGTGCCAGCAGTTTAGGAGCAGGCTACCTCTACGAGCAGTACTTC	CASSLGAGYLYEQYF
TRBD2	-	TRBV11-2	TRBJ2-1	TGTGCCAGCAGCCCCAGCGGGGCGCTCGTTTTCGGGCAGTTCTTC	CASSPSGALVFGQFF
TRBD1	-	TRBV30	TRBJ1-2	TGTGCCTGTTATACCGGGACAGGGGGCGGCTACACCTTC	CACYTGTGGGYTF
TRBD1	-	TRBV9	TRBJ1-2	TGTGCCAGCAGCGTAGAGGGGGCTGGAGACAGGGAGGGCTACACCTTC	CASSVEGAGDREGYTF
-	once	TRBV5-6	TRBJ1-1	TGTGCCAGCAGCCGACTAACTGAAGCTTTCTTT	CASSRLTEAFF
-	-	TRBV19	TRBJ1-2	TGTGCCAGTAAGGTGGACGGGGGTGTATTCTATGGCTACACCTTC	CASKVDGGVFYGYTF
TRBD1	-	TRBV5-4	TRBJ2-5	TGTGCCAGCAGCCCCGACAGGGGGCAAGAGACCCAGTACTTC	CASSPDRGQETQYF
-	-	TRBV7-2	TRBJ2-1	TGTGCCAGCACCCAGACAGGTACAGGGGAGCAGTTCTTC	CASTQTGTGEQFF
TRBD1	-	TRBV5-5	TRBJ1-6	TGTGCCAGCAGTGGGACAGACACCCACTATAATTCACCCCTCCACTTT	CASSGTDTHYNSPLHF
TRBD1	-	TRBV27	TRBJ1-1	TGTGCCAGCAGTACGACAGGGATCAACACTGAAGCTTTCTTT	CASSTTGINTEAFF
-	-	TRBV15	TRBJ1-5	TGTGCCACCAGCAGAGATCTGGGGAAGGAGCAGCCCCAGCATTTT	CATSRDLGKEQPQHF
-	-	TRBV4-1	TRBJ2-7	TGCGCCAGCAGCCAAGGTCACAGACCATCCACCTACGAGCAGTACTTC	CASSQGHRPSTYEQYF
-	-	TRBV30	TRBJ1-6	TGTGCACAGGAGGGCGGATATAATTCACCCCTCCACTTT	CAQEGGYNSPLHF
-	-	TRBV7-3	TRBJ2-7	TGTGCCAGCAGCCTAGCTGGGGGGGCCTCCTACGAGCAGTACTTC	CASSLAGGASYEQYF
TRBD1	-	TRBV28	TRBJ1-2	TGTGCCAGCAGTTTCGGGAACACTGTAACACGGACAGGGGGATTTGGCTACACCTTC	CASSFGNTVTRTGGFGYTF
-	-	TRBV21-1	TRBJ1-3	TGTGCCAGCAGCAAAGGAAAAGGAGTCTCTGGAAACACCATATATTTT	CASSKGKGVSGNTIYF
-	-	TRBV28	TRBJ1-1	TGTGCCAGCAGTTTATCGACCGAGGGGGGCACTGAAGCTTTCTTT	CASSLSTEGGTEAFF
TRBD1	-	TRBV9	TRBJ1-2	TGTGCCAGCAGCGTAGGACAGGGGTATGGCTACACCTTC	CASSVGQGYGYTF
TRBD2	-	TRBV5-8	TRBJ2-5	TGTGCCAGCAGCTTGGCCTGGGCTAGCGGGGGGCATGGTCAAGAGACCCAGTACTTC	CASSLAWASGGHGQETQYF
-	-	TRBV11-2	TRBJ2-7	TGTGCCAGCAGCTTAGAGGCTGGGTACGAGCAGTACTTC	CASSLEAGYEQYF
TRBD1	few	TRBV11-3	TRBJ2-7	TGTGCCAGCAGCTTAGGGGGACAGTCTTACGAGCAGTACTTC	CASSLGGQSYEQYF
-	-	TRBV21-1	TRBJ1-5	TGTGCCAGCTCCTCCCGCGGCAATCAGCCCCAGCATTTT	CASSSRGNQPQHF
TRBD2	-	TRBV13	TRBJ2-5	TGTGCCAGCAGCTCGGCCGAAAACGTACTAGCGGGGGGGCCTAGAGAGACCCAGTACTTC	CASSSAENVLAGGPRETQYF
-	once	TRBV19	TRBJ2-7	TGTGCCAGTAGTATCAGGGATAGCTCCTACGAGCAGTACTTC	CASSIRDSSYEQYF
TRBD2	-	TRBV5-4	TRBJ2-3	TGTGCCAGCAGCGATGGTCCAGGACTAGCGGGAGATACGCAGTATTTT	CASSDGPGLAGDTQYF
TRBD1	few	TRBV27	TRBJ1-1	TGTGCCAGCAGAGGACAGGGGAACACTGAAGCTTTCTTT	CASRGQGNTEAFF
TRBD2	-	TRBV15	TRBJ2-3	TGTGCCACCAGCGTCCGACTAGCTGCAGATACGCAGTATTTT	CATSVRLAADTQYF
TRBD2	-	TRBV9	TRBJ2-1	TGTGCCAGCAGCGTAGCTAGGGCGGGGGGTGTCAATGAGCAGTTCTTC	CASSVARAGGVNEQFF
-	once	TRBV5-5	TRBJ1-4	TGTGCCAGCAGCCCGTCCGAGGATGAAAAACTGTTTTTT	CASSPSEDEKLFF
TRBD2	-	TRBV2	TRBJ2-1	TGTGCCAGCAGTGAGCCTTTCCCGGGACTAGCGGGGGGGACCTTGAATGAGCAGTTCTTC	CASSEPFPGLAGGTLNEQFF
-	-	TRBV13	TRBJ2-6	TGTGCCAGCAGCCGCTTCGGGTTCTCTGGGGCCAACGTCCTGACTTTC	CASSRFGFSGANVLTF
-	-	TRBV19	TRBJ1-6	TGTGCCAGTAGTATCTCCCACAGGGATAGAACCCGGATTGATAATTCACCCCTCCACTTT	CASSISHRDRTRIDNSPLHF
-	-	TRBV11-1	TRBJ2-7	TGTGCCAGCAGCCCGGCTAGAGGAACGGAATACTACGAGCAGTACTTC	CASSPARGTEYYEQYF
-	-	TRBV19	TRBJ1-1	TGTGCCAGTAGTATTTATGAGGGCGACACTGAAGCTTTCTTT	CASSIYEGDTEAFF
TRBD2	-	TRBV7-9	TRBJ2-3	TGTGCCAGCAGCTTAGTCCCTAGCGGGGATTTGGATACGCAGTATTTT	CASSLVPSGDLDTQYF
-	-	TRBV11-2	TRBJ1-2	TGTGCCAGCAGCTCGGACCCAAACCCCTCCTATGGCTACACCTTC	CASSSDPNPSYGYTF